This TCR beta chain originates from a study of blood T cell repertoires in COVID-19. Across the study: Material from acute and convalescent COVID-19 was sourced from the United States, Italy and Spain. PBMCs, B-cell-depleted T cells, or T cells were the source of the cDNA or gDNA that made up the material.

The germline CDR1 and CDR2 sequences are LGHDT and YNNKEL (reference sequence). V lost 4 bases to trimming and J lost 5 bases, with 11 bases between them. The length of the CDR3 is 13 residues. Per the study methods: Nucleated cell counts were estimated from reference gene primer amplification. Clones were read by immunoSEQ multiplex PCR, and TCRdb kept only the in-frame ones, dropping some. V, J and clone size are those of that table, while D and trimming were read from the DNA. The sample carries 160,000 or so clones, about four fifths recorded once. The chain is built from TRBV3-1 (or the pseudogene TRBV3-2) and TRBJ2-5; tentatively, D is TRBD2 (6 bases). This TCR derives from a man in his sixties with active or convalescent COVID-19. Input material: peripheral blood. The DNA of the CDR3 is TGTGCCAGCAGCCCGGAGGGACGGGAGACCCAGTACTTC. It specifies CASSPEGRETQYF.